Presented here are 12 T cell receptor beta chains from one specimen sequenced in a study of blood T cells in healthy people across ages. Together with a sample-barcoded 5' primer, a J-beta primer mix was included in a second PCR lasting roughly 6 to 12 cycles. MiXCR was run by TCRdb on the 5' RACE reads, yielding one entry per CDR3 protein. This sample has some 930,000 distinct CDR3 sequences; under 35% occur once, and the top ten carry around 9.6%. This sample also appeared in a second study, on T cells of mothers and their children.

The sequenced material came from blood. These receptors came from a woman aged 40-49 years in good health.

The chain is built from TRBV12-3 or TRBV12-4 and TRBJ2-4; 9 positions agree with TRBD2. The CDR3 is 15 residues long. The trim removed 1 base at V and 7 bases at J, leaving 5 bases unmatched. In DNA form, the CDR3 reads TGTGCCAGCAGTTTAGTTGCTAGCGGGGAGAACATTCAGTACTTC. Its translation: CASSLVASGENIQYF.

Turning to this clonotype: At one end the junction does not follow the germline gene, possibly because of a read error. The chain combines TRBV7-2 with TRBJ1-2; the match to TRBD1 covers 8 bases. Germline-derived CDR1 and CDR2 are SGHTA and FQGNSA. This CDR3 contains 15 residues. CDR3 coding DNA: TGTGCCAGCAGCCGTGACAGGGGAGGACGCTATGGCCACACCTTC. Translation gives CASSRDRGGRYGHTF.

The chain couples TRBV20-1 to TRBJ2-5; TRBD2 aligns across 7 bases. V shed 3 bases and J 4 bases; nucleotides not matched to a gene: 5. The CDR3 contains 13 residues. Germline V gives CDR1 DFQATT, CDR2 SNEGSKA (reference sequence). CDR3 sequence (DNA): TGCAGTGCTAGGGAAGCGGGGCGAGAGACCCAGTACTTC. Its translation: CSAREAGRETQYF.

This clonotype was counted between two and nine times. This sequence joins TRBV4-3 and TRBJ2-7; 8 positions match TRBD2. CDR1 LGHNA and CDR2 YSLEER come from the germline V gene. The CDR3 length is 15 residues. Trimming at V came to 2 bases and at J to 7 bases, leaving 10 bases not matched to a gene. In DNA form, the CDR3 reads TGCGCCAGCAGCCAATCAGCGGGGGCCGTTGGAGAGCAGTACTTC. Encoded protein: CASSQSAGAVGEQYF.

This clonotype was detected a few times. The CDR3 sequence is CASSISSGWFHEQYF. DNA for the CDR3: TGTGCCAGCAGCATCAGTAGCGGGTGGTTCCACGAGCAGTACTTC. V and J are TRBV7-2 and TRBJ2-7, with 7 bases lining up with TRBD2. CDR3 length equals 15 residues. CDR1 SGHTA and CDR2 FQGNSA come from the germline V gene. V lost 5 bases, J lost 5 bases, and 12 bases stayed unmatched.

This clonotype was picked up many times. The DNA of the CDR3 is TGTGCCAGCAGTGAATCTGGGGGGCAGGCGAGCAATGAGCAGTTCTTC. Its protein product is CASSESGGQASNEQFF. J is TRBJ2-1 and V is TRBV2; D tentatively reads TRBD1 or TRBD2 (6 bases each). The V gene lost 2 bases and the J gene lost 6 bases, with 17 bases spanning the gap. CDR3 length: 16 residues. CDR1 is SNHLY and CDR2 is FYNNEI in the germline V gene.

The chain has TRBV7-2 and TRBJ2-1; no reliable D call. The CDR3 runs to 12 residues. Germline CDR1 and CDR2: SGHTA and FQGNSA. The V end was cut by 1 base, the J end by 10 bases, with 8 bases between. CDR3 sequence reads: CASSLGMMEQFF. CDR3 DNA: TGTGCCAGCAGCTTAGGTATGATGGAGCAGTTCTTC. The full variable domain, its missing parts supplied by reference TRBV7-2 and TRBJ2-1, is GAGVSQSPSNKVTEKGKDVELRCDPISGHTALYWYRQSLGQGLEFLIYFQGNSAPDKSGLPSDRFSAERTGGSVSTLTIQRTQQEDSAVYLCASSLGMMEQFFGPGTRLTVL.

Concerning this clonotype: Its ends do not fully match the called genes, so a read error is possible. This chain connects TRBV5-1 to TRBJ2-1; D might be TRBD2 (6 bases). The germline CDR1 and CDR2 sequences are SGHRS and YFSETQ. The CDR3 covers 16 residues. The CDR3 DNA reads TGCACCAGCAGCTTGGGGCCGGGACTCCCAGGCAATGAGCAGTTCTTC. Translated, it gives CTSSLGPGLPGNEQFF.

This clonotype was observed a few times. J is TRBJ2-5 and V is TRBV18; TRBD2 matches 8 bases. There are 17 residues in the CDR3. V was pared by 0 bases and J by 4 bases, with 10 bases of the junction left unmatched. Germline V gene lookup returns CDR1 KGHSH and CDR2 LQKENI. The CDR3 DNA sequence: TGTGCCAGCTCACCACCGGTTGGGGGCGCGGGAGGAGAGACCCAGTACTTC. This sequence encodes CASSPPVGGAGGETQYF.

This sequence joins TRBV11-2 and TRBJ2-2; 7 bases map to TRBD2. Germline assignment: CDR1 SGHAT and CDR2 FQNNGV. CDR3 length: 15 residues. V trimming: 0 bases; J trimming: 4 bases; junction bases outside the gene matches: 2. CDR3 loop: CASSLEGGVTGELFF. The CDR3, as DNA: TGTGCCAGCAGCTTAGAGGGGGGGGTCACCGGGGAGCTGTTTTTT.

On this clonotype: Germline is not matched at one junction end, which may reflect a read error. The chain links TRBV3-1 to TRBJ2-7; D not resolved. Germline V CDR1 and CDR2: LGHDT, YNNKEL (reference sequence). CDR3 length equals 12 residues. CDR3 sequence: CASSQGQYERYF. The CDR3 DNA sequence: TGTGCCAGCAGCCAAGGTCAGTACGAGCGGTACTTC.

This clonotype was seen only once. V usage is TRBV12-3 or TRBV12-4 and J usage is TRBJ2-5; a possible D gene is TRBD2 (5 bases). Trimming took 5 bases from V and 11 from J, leaving 27 bases between them. This CDR3 spans 16 amino acids. The CDR3 is CASSPMDGEGSDTQYF. Here the CDR3 DNA reads TGTGCCAGCAGTCCCATGGACGGAGAGGGCTCGGATACGCAGTACTTC.